This T cell receptor beta chain was captured in a study of blood T cells in healthy people across ages. Details on this clonotype: Its antigen is as yet unknown.

Whole-study findings and limits: Compared with aged donors, long-lived donors showed fewer expanded clones, suggesting selection. A roughly linear age-dependent decrease characterized TCR beta diversity per million T cells.

Sample-barcoded 5' priming and a J-beta primer mix drove a second PCR of roughly 7 to 11 cycles. TCRdb re-called the 5' RACE reads through MiXCR, storing one row per CDR3 protein. The table records around 500,000 distinct CDR3 sequences, over 25% of them present only once. Germline loops: CDR1 SEHNR, CDR2 FQNEAQ (reference sequence). There are 13 residues in the CDR3. Between the trimmed V and J ends, which lost 4 bases and 6 bases, there was a span of 11 bases. These data were also reused for a study on T cells of mothers and their children. That source reports: The donor cohort consisted of a few healthy Caucasian mothers and their six children. Microchimeric T cell clones that persisted were not detected.

The J gene is TRBJ2-3, the V gene TRBV7-9; D gene ambiguous. The specimen was blood. This TCR came from a boy between 2 and 10 years old in good health. CDR3 sequence: CASSSSVGDTQYF. The DNA for the CDR3 is TGTGCCAGCAGCTCGTCCGTGGGGGATACGCAGTATTTT.